The 32 T cell receptor beta chains below all came from one sample that was sequenced in a study of OX40 agonist ivuxolimab in advanced cancers. Repertoires were generated with immunoSEQ multiplex PCR, while TCRdb's copy carries only in-frame clones and drops some. Of 15,000 to 20,000 clones in the sample, around 85% are singletons; the top ten hold 29%. Sample: CD4+ or CD8+ T cells sorted from blood, taken in a trial of the OX40 agonist ivuxolimab. Source of these receptors: an adult with an advanced solid tumor such as melanoma, head and neck, liver or kidney cancer.

The chain carries TRBV2 and TRBJ2-7; 7 bases line up with TRBD1. There are 16 residues in the CDR3. After removal of 5 bases from V and 1 base from J, the junction contained 11 bases not matched to a gene. Germline V gene sequence: CDR1 SNHLY, CDR2 FYNNEI. CDR3 in amino acids: CASSWQGTDDSYEQYF. The CDR3 DNA reads as TGTGCCAGCAGTTGGCAAGGGACAGATGATTCCTACGAGCAGTACTTC.

This clone was seen just once. The chain has TRBV11-2 and TRBJ2-1; TRBD2 agrees at 10 bases. CDR3 length: 15 amino acids. Germline V CDR1 and CDR2: SGHAT, FQNNGV. Trimming removed 1 base from V and 6 bases from J; junction bases left unmatched: 3. CDR3: CASSLGTSGFNEQFF. CDR3 coding DNA: TGTGCCAGCAGCTTAGGGACTAGCGGATTCAATGAGCAGTTCTTC.

The chain uses TRBV9 and TRBJ2-7; no firm D call. Trimming shortened V by 4 bases and J by 2 bases, and 16 bases separated the two germline ends. Per the germline V gene, CDR1 is SGDLS and CDR2 is YYNGEE. CDR3 length: 15 residues. The CDR3 loop reads CASSPPFGRTYEQYF. CDR3 DNA sequence: TGTGCCAGCAGCCCCCCCTTTGGCAGAACCTACGAGCAGTACTTC.

The gene calls are TRBV29-1 and TRBJ1-2; D is unresolved. The CDR3 length is 12 residues. Trimming shortened V by 4 bases and J by 2 bases, and 8 bases separated the two germline ends. Looked up from germline, CDR1 is SQVTM and CDR2 is ANQGSEA. The CDR3 loop reads CSVGAANYGYTF. The CDR3 DNA sequence: TGCAGCGTTGGGGCAGCCAACTATGGCTACACCTTC.

The chain recombines TRBV2 with TRBJ2-3; D may be TRBD2 (5 bases). CDR3 size: 12 residues. The germline CDR1 and CDR2 sequences are SNHLY and FYNNEI. V dropped 11 bases and J dropped 1 base, with 10 bases sitting between them. The CDR3 coding sequence is TGTGCCGCCAGGCGGGGCACAGATACGCAGTATTTT. It codes for CAARRGTDTQYF.

The chain couples TRBV5-1 to TRBJ1-2; 7 bases are shared with TRBD1. J lost 5 bases, V lost 0 bases, and 4 bases had no gene match. The CDR3 has 14 residues. Germline V gene lookup returns CDR1 SGHRS and CDR2 YFSETQ. The CDR3 protein is CASSLGQGSYGYTF. The DNA for the CDR3 is TGCGCCAGCAGCTTGGGACAGGGATCGTATGGCTACACCTTC.

This clone is medium-sized (0.01 to 0.1%) in the sample. A read error may account for a junction end that differs from germline. This specimen includes other DNA sequences encoding the same CDR3. This rearrangement joins TRBV11-3 to TRBJ1-1, with 7 bases that match TRBD1. Germline V gene sequence: CDR1 SGHNT, CDR2 YENEEA. This CDR3 has 14 amino acids. In nucleotides, the CDR3 is TGTGCCAGCAGCCTAGACCTCGGGACAGTGGAAGCTTTCTTT. It is translated as CASSLDLGTVEAFF.

V gene TRBV4-1 combines with J gene TRBJ1-1; 8 bases fit TRBD1. Trimming at V came to 3 bases and at J to 0 bases, leaving 6 bases not matched to a gene. Germline CDR1 MGHRA, CDR2 YSYEKL. This CDR3 contains 16 residues. CDR3: CASSQNGQGLNTEAFF. The CDR3 DNA reads TGCGCCAGCAGCCAGAATGGACAGGGTTTGAACACTGAAGCTTTCTTT.

This rearrangement joins TRBV28 to TRBJ2-7; 7 bases line up with TRBD2. This CDR3 region has 13 residues. CDR1 and CDR2 from the germline V gene are MDHEN and SYDVKM. Trimming cost V 3 bases and J 3 bases; bases outside gene matches: 2. CDR3 residues: CASSLERGYEQYF. In DNA, the CDR3 is TGTGCCAGCAGTTTGGAGCGGGGCTACGAGCAGTACTTC.

The chain uses TRBV4-1 and TRBJ1-5; tentative D call: TRBD1 (6 bases). The germline CDR1 and CDR2 sequences are MGHRA and YSYEKL. This CDR3 is 16 amino acids long. V gave up 1 base and J gave up 0 bases, with 10 bases separating them. Here the CDR3 reads CASSQAPGDSNQPQHF. The CDR3 coding sequence is TGCGCCAGCAGCCAAGCCCCAGGGGATAGCAATCAGCCCCAGCATTTT.

The J gene is TRBJ2-7, the V gene TRBV5-8; possibly TRBD2 for D (6 bases). There are 16 residues in the CDR3. V lost 4 bases to trimming and J lost 4 bases, with 21 bases between them. Germline V CDR1 and CDR2: SGHTS, YDEGEE. The CDR3: CASSPFGGPLGYEQYF. CDR3 in DNA: TGTGCCAGCAGCCCGTTTGGAGGGCCCCTTGGATACGAGCAGTACTTC. Drawing the rest from reference TRBV5-8 and TRBJ2-7, the complete variable domain is EAGVTQSPTHLIKTRGQQATLRCSPISGHTSVYWYQQALGLGLQFLLWYDEGEERNRGNFPPRFSGRQFPNYSSELNVNALELEDSALYLCASSPFGGPLGYEQYFGPGTRLTVT.

The chain joins TRBV28 to TRBJ2-7, with a possible D match to TRBD2 (6 bases). The CDR3 covers 15 residues. In germline, CDR1 is MDHEN, CDR2 SYDVKM. Trimming shortened V by 3 bases and J by 4 bases, and 16 bases separated the two germline ends. The CDR3 spells CASSFTGDLSYEQYF. The CDR3 DNA follows: TGTGCCAGCAGTTTTACGGGGGATCTTTCTTACGAGCAGTACTTC. The variable domain in full, completed from reference TRBV28 and TRBJ2-7, reads DVKVTQSSRYLVKRTGEKVFLECVQDMDHENMFWYRQDPGLGLRLIYFSYDVKMKEKGDIPEGYSVSREKKERFSLILESASTNQTSMYLCASSFTGDLSYEQYFGPGTRLTVT.

The chain recombines TRBV28 with TRBJ2-7; perhaps TRBD2 as D (5 bases). V was shortened by 3 bases and J by 7 bases, with 10 bases between the two germline ends. This CDR3 spans 12 amino acids. The germline V gene encodes CDR1 MDHEN and CDR2 SYDVKM. CDR3 nucleotides: TGTGCCAGCAGTTTTCGGGGTGGGGAGCAGTACTTC. Translation gives CASSFRGGEQYF.

The genes are TRBV7-6 and TRBJ2-1, with 8 bases aligning to TRBD2. Germline V gene data show CDR1 as SGHVS and CDR2 as FNYEAQ. V lost 7 bases, J lost 7 bases, and 12 bases stayed unmatched. The CDR3 length is 15 residues. The CDR3 bases are TGTGCCAGCACCCCGCCGGGACTAGGAGGTAATGAGCAGTTCTTC. Amino acids: CASTPPGLGGNEQFF.

The gene calls are TRBV27 and TRBJ2-1, with D possibly being TRBD1 or TRBD2 (5 bases each). This CDR3 is 14 amino acids long. Germline V lookup: CDR1 MNHEY, CDR2 SMNVEV (reference sequence). V was clipped by 3 bases and J by 9 bases, with 15 bases between them. CDR3 nucleotide sequence: TGTGCCAGCAGTTTCCTCGGGGCCCAGGGTGAGCAGTTCTTC. Residues: CASSFLGAQGEQFF.

In its sample, this clone ranks as medium-sized. The chain is built from TRBV30 and TRBJ2-1, with D perhaps assigned TRBD1 or TRBD2 (6 bases each). The CDR3 length is 15 residues. The V end was cut by 3 bases, the J end by 0 bases, with 12 bases between. Looked up from germline, CDR1 is GTSNPN and CDR2 is SVGIG (reference sequence). This CDR3 is CAWSPGGFSYNEQFF. In DNA form, the CDR3 reads TGTGCCTGGAGCCCCGGGGGCTTCTCCTACAATGAGCAGTTCTTC. The whole variable domain, filled in from reference TRBV30 and TRBJ2-1, reads SQTIHQWPATLVQPVGSPLSLECTVEGTSNPNLYWYRQAAGRGLQLLFYSVGIGQISSEVPQNLSASRPQDRQFILSSKKLLLSDSGFYLCAWSPGGFSYNEQFFGPGTRLTVL.

This clone came up a few times. This sequence joins TRBV7-2 and TRBJ2-1; D is unclear. Looked up from germline, CDR1 is SGHTA and CDR2 is FQGNSA. The CDR3 runs to 13 residues. Trimming shortened V by 3 bases and J by 10 bases, and 13 bases separated the two germline ends. For the CDR3, the DNA is TGTGCCAGCAGCTTTGGCAGCTGGTTGGAGCAGTTCTTC. Amino acids: CASSFGSWLEQFF.

This clone is large (0.1 to 1%) in the sample. This rearrangement joins TRBV2 to TRBJ1-5; no reliable D call. Trimming took off 0 bases at V and 2 bases at J, with 14 bases between the two ends. Germline CDR1 and CDR2: SNHLY and FYNNEI. The CDR3 has 17 residues. The CDR3 region has the DNA TGTGCCAGCAGTGAAGCGGTAGGGCCTATTGGCAATCAGCCCCAGCATTTT. It specifies CASSEAVGPIGNQPQHF.

The chain combines TRBV13 with TRBJ2-7; 9 bases are shared with TRBD1. V was pared by 5 bases and J by 0 bases, with 8 bases of the junction left unmatched. The length of the CDR3 is 16 residues. CDR1 and CDR2 from the germline V gene are PRHDT and FYEKMQ (reference sequence). The CDR3 DNA follows: TGTGCCAGCAGCCCGGGACAGGGAACATACTCCTACGAGCAGTACTTC. Amino acid sequence: CASSPGQGTYSYEQYF.

DNA of the CDR3: TGCAGCGCCCGGGACGGGAGGGCTGAAGCTTTCTTT. It is translated as CSARDGRAEAFF. V and J are TRBV29-1 and TRBJ1-1; D possibly corresponds to TRBD1 (5 bases). Germline V gene sequence: CDR1 SQVTM, CDR2 ANQGSEA. Trimming shortened V by 7 bases and J by 6 bases, and 15 bases separated the two germline ends. CDR3 length: 12 amino acids.

This clone was recorded once. J is TRBJ2-3 and V is TRBV7-9; 8 bases map to TRBD2. The CDR3 consists of 15 residues. CDR1 is SEHNR, CDR2 FQNEAQ, per germline (reference sequence). The V gene end was trimmed by 4 bases and the J gene end by 4 bases; junction bases not matched to a gene: 7. Written as DNA, the CDR3 is TGTGCCAGCAGCTGGCTTGGGACTAGTTCAGATACGCAGTATTTT. This codes for CASSWLGTSSDTQYF.

The chain links TRBV6-5 to TRBJ2-1; D gene unclear. The germline CDR1 and CDR2 sequences are MNHEY and SVGAGI. The V gene lost 0 bases and the J gene lost 4 bases, with 4 bases spanning the gap. The CDR3 length is 13 residues. As DNA, the CDR3 is TGTGCCAGCAGTTACTCTGGGTACAATGAGCAGTTCTTC. It yields the protein CASSYSGYNEQFF.

The chain joins TRBV7-9 to TRBJ2-6, with 7 bases fitting TRBD1. CDR1 is SEHNR, CDR2 FQNEAQ, per germline (reference sequence). V gave up 5 bases and J gave up 4 bases; unmatched junction bases: 5. The CDR3 consists of 15 residues. This CDR3 reads CASSRTGVGANVLTF. CDR3 sequence (DNA): TGTGCCAGCAGCCGTACAGGGGTAGGGGCCAACGTCCTGACTTTC.

CDR3 nucleotide sequence: TGTGCCAGCAGCACTACCGGGTGGAAGCAGTACTTC. Translated: CASSTTGWKQYF. V usage is TRBV7-2 and J usage is TRBJ2-7, with D unresolved. The V end was cut by 5 bases, the J end by 8 bases, with 13 bases between. Per the germline V gene, CDR1 is SGHTA and CDR2 is FQGNSA. The length of the CDR3 is 12 residues. Full variable domain (missing parts from reference TRBV7-2 and TRBJ2-7): GAGVSQSPSNKVTEKGKDVELRCDPISGHTALYWYRQSLGQGLEFLIYFQGNSAPDKSGLPSDRFSAERTGGSVSTLTIQRTQQEDSAVYLCASSTTGWKQYFGPGTRLTVT.

The chain couples TRBV6-6 to TRBJ1-5; no definite D call. The germline gives CDR1 MNHNY, CDR2 SVGAGI (reference sequence). Trimming shortened V by 0 bases and J by 2 bases, and 5 bases separated the two germline ends. The CDR3 contains 14 residues. In DNA form, the CDR3 reads TGTGCCAGCAGTTACTCGAGACGCAATCAGCCCCAGCATTTT. This encodes CASSYSRRNQPQHF.

The CDR3 loop reads CASSPGENSPLHF. The DNA of the CDR3 is TGTGCCAGCTCACCCGGGGAGAATTCACCCCTCCACTTT. The chain uses TRBV18 and TRBJ1-6; D is unresolved. Trimming shortened V by 3 bases and J by 7 bases, and 7 bases separated the two germline ends. In germline, CDR1 is KGHSH, CDR2 LQKENI. The CDR3 is 13 amino acids.

This clone occurred once. J is TRBJ2-2 and V is TRBV19; 8 bases line up with TRBD2. With V trimmed by 2 bases and J by 7 bases, 12 bases remained unmatched. The CDR3 is 17 residues long. Germline loops: CDR1 LNHDA, CDR2 SQIVND (reference sequence). In nucleotides, the CDR3 is TGTGCCAGTAGTATATGGGCCCAAGCGGGAGCTTACGGGGAGCTGTTTTTT. Protein product: CASSIWAQAGAYGELFF.

The chain has TRBV5-1 and TRBJ2-7; D gene ambiguous. This CDR3 is 12 amino acids long. Germline V gene sequence: CDR1 SGHRS, CDR2 YFSETQ. Trimming shortened V by 1 base and J by 3 bases, and 5 bases separated the two germline ends. This CDR3 reads CASSLNYYEQYF. The CDR3 DNA reads TGCGCCAGCAGCTTGAACTACTACGAGCAGTACTTC.

This clone was observed a few times. The chain couples TRBV14 to TRBJ1-2; D uncertain. V was pared by 1 base and J by 4 bases, with 10 bases between. This CDR3 contains 14 residues. Germline V gene data show CDR1 as SGHDN and CDR2 as FVKESK. Here the CDR3 DNA reads TGTGCCAGCAGCCAAGTGCTAGCCAGCTATGGCTACACCTTC. Its translation is CASSQVLASYGYTF.

The chain is built from TRBV15 and TRBJ1-5; D gene uncertain. The CDR3 spans 14 residues. Germline CDR1 is LNHNV and CDR2 is YYDKDF (reference sequence). The V end was cut by 1 base, the J end by 2 bases, with 6 bases between. CDR3 protein: CATSRATGNQPQHF. Written as DNA, the CDR3 is TGTGCCACCAGCAGAGCTACGGGCAATCAGCCCCAGCATTTT.

V usage is TRBV5-6 and J usage is TRBJ2-1; possible D gene TRBD2, 6 bases. In germline, CDR1 is SGHDT, CDR2 YYEEEE. Trimming took off 2 bases at V and 3 bases at J, with 12 bases between the two ends. CDR3 size: 15 residues. The CDR3 sequence is CASSFGRERYNEQFF. The CDR3 DNA reads as TGTGCCAGCAGCTTTGGACGGGAGCGCTACAATGAGCAGTTCTTC.

V usage is TRBV27 and J usage is TRBJ2-7; TRBD2 aligns across 13 bases. The germline CDR1 and CDR2 sequences are MNHEY and SMNVEV (reference sequence). The CDR3 length is 17 residues. V shed 6 bases, J shed 0 bases, and the junction held 8 bases outside the gene matches. The CDR3 bases are TGTGCCAGCAGCTTGGGGACTAGCGGGACCAGCTCCTACGAGCAGTACTTC. Translated, it gives CASSLGTSGTSSYEQYF.